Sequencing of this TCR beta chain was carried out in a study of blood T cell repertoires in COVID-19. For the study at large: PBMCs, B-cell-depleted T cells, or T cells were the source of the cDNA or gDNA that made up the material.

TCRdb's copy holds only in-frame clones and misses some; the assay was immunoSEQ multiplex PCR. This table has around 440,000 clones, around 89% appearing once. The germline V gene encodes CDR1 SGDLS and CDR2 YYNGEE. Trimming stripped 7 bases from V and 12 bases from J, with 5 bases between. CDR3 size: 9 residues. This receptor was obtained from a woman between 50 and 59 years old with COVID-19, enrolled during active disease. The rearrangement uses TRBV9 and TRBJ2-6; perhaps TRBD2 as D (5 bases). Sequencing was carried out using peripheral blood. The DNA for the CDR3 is TGTGCCAGCGGGAGCGTCCTGACTTTC. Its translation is CASGSVLTF.